These T cell receptor beta chains were read from a single sample in a study of blood T cell repertoires in COVID-19. Clones were sequenced by immunoSEQ multiplex PCR, and TCRdb holds only the in-frame ones, with some missing. The sample contains roughly 200,000 clones, less than 90% of which appear only once. Material for sequencing was PBMCs or T cells enriched from blood (not recorded which). All receptors derive from a woman aged 25 to 39 who had recovered from COVID-19. CDR3s include the opening cysteine and the closing phenylalanine or tryptophan. A D gene is named only where the DNA matches it firmly. For some rows the clone size is stated as once, few or many, or as a class when expanded; others skip it.

cdr3_length clone_size j_call v_call d_call cdr3_aa cdr3_nt
16 NA TRBJ1-1 TRBV24-1 TRBD1 CATSGSGQAQNTEAFF TGTGCCACCAGTGGTTCTGGACAGGCCCAGAACACTGAAGCTTTCTTT
15 NA TRBJ2-5 TRBV7-3 TRBD1 CASSSEGQGEETQYF TGTGCCAGCAGCTCAGAGGGACAGGGGGAAGAGACCCAGTACTTC
12 NA TRBJ2-3 TRBV5-8 NA CASSLPTDTQYF TGTGCCAGCAGCCTACCCACAGATACGCAGTATTTT
14 NA TRBJ1-2 TRBV5-1 TRBD1 CASSLSGGMYGYTF TGCGCCAGCAGCTTGTCAGGGGGCATGTATGGCTACACCTTC
12 NA TRBJ1-2 TRBV19 NA CASTDRSYGYTF TGTGCCAGTACCGACAGGTCTTATGGCTACACCTTC
12 NA TRBJ2-5 TRBV6-5 NA CASSSAAETQYF TGTGCCAGCAGTTCGGCGGCGGAGACCCAGTACTTC
17 NA TRBJ1-4 TRBV19 NA CASSQFAGLRRDEKLFF TGTGCCAGTAGTCAATTTGCGGGGCTACGGAGAGATGAAAAACTGTTTTTT
14 NA TRBJ1-1 TRBV5-1 TRBD1 CASSDRGVNTEAFF TGCGCCAGCAGCGACAGGGGGGTGAACACTGAAGCTTTCTTT
15 NA TRBJ1-2 TRBV4-1 TRBD1 CASSLGQAEYYGYTF TGCGCCAGCAGCCTCGGACAGGCTGAATACTATGGCTACACCTTC
11 NA TRBJ1-1 TRBV6-4 NA CASSDPTEAFF TGTGCCAGCAGTGACCCTACTGAAGCTTTCTTT
16 once TRBJ2-2 TRBV9 TRBD2 CASSSPGRANTGELFF TGTGCCAGCAGCTCCCCGGGGAGGGCGAACACCGGGGAGCTGTTTTTT
14 NA TRBJ2-5 TRBV27 NA CASSPAAYQETQYF TGTGCCAGCAGCCCAGCGGCCTACCAAGAGACCCAGTACTTC
16 NA TRBJ1-2 TRBV3-1/TRBV3-2 NA CASSQTLNTGGYGYTF TGTGCCAGCAGCCAAACCTTAAATACGGGGGGCTATGGCTACACCTTC
15 few TRBJ1-1 TRBV12-2 NA CASRLGRGCNTEAFF TGTGCAAGTCGCCTGGGAAGGGGATGCAACACTGAAGCTTTCTTT
12 NA TRBJ2-7 TRBV7-9 NA CASMAPNYEQYF TGTGCCAGCATGGCACCGAACTACGAGCAGTACTTC
13 NA TRBJ2-2 TRBV6-4 NA CASSDRGTGELFF TGTGCCAGCAGTGACCGGGGTACCGGGGAGCTGTTTTTT
12 once TRBJ2-3 TRBV7-2 NA CASRLDTDTQYF TGTGCCAGCAGACTAGACACAGATACGCAGTATTTT